This is a list of T cell receptor beta chains from one sample in a study of identical twins. TCRdb re-analysed the 5' RACE reads in MiXCR, keeping a single row per CDR3 protein. The sample records a few hundred thousand distinct CDR3 sequences, over 5% being singletons. These data were also reused for a study on T cells expressing NK-cell markers.

The material sequenced was CD8+ T cells sorted from blood. All receptors derive from a woman aged 18-29 years in good health. The CDR3 runs from the conserved cysteine through the conserved F or W. The order of the fields is V gene, clone size, D gene, J gene, CDR3 DNA, CDR3 protein. D genes are given only for firm matches. Not all rows give a size; the values are once, few, many and, for expanded clones, a class.

>TRBV27|many|NA|TRBJ1-2
TGTGCCAGCGGGACGCCGGACTATGGCTACACCTTC
CASGTPDYGYTF
>TRBV5-1|NA|NA|TRBJ1-5
TGCGCCAGCAGCCCCCGGTCAGCTGGGGGGTTCACACAGCCCGGGCCCCAGCATTTT
CASSPRSAGGFTQPGPQHF
>TRBV29-1|NA|NA|TRBJ2-2
TGCAGCTTTGTTGCTATAGGCGGGGAGCTGTTTTTT
CSFVAIGGELFF
>TRBV18|few|TRBD1|TRBJ1-4
TGTGCCAGCTCACCCCGGACAGGGAAGCTCAACCATAATGAAAAACTGTTTTTT
CASSPRTGKLNHNEKLFF
>TRBV7-8|NA|NA|TRBJ2-7
TGTGCCAGCAGGTCGGCAGCCTACGAGCAGTACTTC
CASRSAAYEQYF
>TRBV4-1|many|NA|TRBJ2-3
TGCGCCAGCAGCCAAGCGTACACAGATACGCAGTATTTT
CASSQAYTDTQYF
>TRBV12-3/TRBV12-4|NA|TRBD1|TRBJ1-4
TGTGCCAGCAGTGGGACAGGGGAGGAAAAACTGTTTTTT
CASSGTGEEKLFF
>TRBV10-1|NA|NA|TRBJ1-1
TGCGCCAGCAGTGAAGGTGGTGAAGCTTTCTTT
CASSEGGEAFF
>TRBV21-1|NA|NA|TRBJ2-7
TGTGCCAGCAGCGAACATAATCTATACGAGCAGTACTTC
CASSEHNLYEQYF
>TRBV3-1|NA|NA|TRBJ2-7
TGTGCCAGCAGCCAAGACGGCACGGGAGAGCAGTACTTC
CASSQDGTGEQYF